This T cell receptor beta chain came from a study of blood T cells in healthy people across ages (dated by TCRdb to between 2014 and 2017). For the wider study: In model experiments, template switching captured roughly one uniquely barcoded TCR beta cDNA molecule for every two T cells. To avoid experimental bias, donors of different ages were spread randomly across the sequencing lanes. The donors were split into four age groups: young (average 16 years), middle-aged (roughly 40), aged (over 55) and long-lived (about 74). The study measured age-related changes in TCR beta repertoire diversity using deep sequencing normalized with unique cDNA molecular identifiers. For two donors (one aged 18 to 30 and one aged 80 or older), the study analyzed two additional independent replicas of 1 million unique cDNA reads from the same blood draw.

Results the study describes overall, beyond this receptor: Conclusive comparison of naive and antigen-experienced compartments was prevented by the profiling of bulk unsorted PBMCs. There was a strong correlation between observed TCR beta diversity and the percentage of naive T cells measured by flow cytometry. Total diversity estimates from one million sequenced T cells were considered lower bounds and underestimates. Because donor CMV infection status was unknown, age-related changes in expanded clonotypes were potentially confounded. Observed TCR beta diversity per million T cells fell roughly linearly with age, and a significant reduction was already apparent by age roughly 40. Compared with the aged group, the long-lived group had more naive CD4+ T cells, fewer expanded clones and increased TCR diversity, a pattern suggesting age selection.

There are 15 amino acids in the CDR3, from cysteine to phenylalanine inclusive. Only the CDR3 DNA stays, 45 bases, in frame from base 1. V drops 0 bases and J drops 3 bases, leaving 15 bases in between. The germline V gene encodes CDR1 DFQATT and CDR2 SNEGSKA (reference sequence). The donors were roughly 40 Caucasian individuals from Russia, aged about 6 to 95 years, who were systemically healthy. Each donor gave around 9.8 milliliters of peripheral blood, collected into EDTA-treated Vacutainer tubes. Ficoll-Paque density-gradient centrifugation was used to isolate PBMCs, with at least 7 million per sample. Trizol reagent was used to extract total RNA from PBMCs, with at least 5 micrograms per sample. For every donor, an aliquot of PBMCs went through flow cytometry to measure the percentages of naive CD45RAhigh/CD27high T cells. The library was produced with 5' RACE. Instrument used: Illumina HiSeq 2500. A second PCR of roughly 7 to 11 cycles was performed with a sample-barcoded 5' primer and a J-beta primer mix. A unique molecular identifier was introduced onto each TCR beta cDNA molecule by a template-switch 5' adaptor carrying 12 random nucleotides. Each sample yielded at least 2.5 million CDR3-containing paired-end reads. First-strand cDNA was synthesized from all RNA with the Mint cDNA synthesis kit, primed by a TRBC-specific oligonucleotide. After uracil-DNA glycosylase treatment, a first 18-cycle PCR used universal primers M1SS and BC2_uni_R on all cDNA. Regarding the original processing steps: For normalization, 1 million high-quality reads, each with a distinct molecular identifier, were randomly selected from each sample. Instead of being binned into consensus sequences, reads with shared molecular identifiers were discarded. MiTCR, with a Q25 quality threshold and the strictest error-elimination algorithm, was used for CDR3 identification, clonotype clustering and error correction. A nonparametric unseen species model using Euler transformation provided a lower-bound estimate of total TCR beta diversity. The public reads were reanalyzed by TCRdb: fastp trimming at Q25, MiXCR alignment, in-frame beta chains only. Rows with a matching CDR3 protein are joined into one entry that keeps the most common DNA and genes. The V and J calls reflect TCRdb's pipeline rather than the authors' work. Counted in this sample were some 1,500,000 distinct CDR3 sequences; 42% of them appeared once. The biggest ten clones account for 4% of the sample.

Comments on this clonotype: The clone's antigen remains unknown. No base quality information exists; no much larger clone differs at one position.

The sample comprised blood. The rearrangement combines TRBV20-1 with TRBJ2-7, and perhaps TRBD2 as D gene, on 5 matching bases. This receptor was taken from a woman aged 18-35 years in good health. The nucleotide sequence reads TGCAGTGCTAGAGATCAGGAGCGGCCCCGCTACGAGCAGTACTTC. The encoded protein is CSARDQERPRYEQYF.